This paragraph covers one T cell receptor (beta chain) sequence. Authors of the study amplified TCR beta CDR3 regions from RNA transcripts. Using the HTBI primer set, a first-round RT-PCR was run on the TCR CDR3. TCRdb re-called the multiplex PCR reads with MiXCR, one entry per CDR3 protein. The sample holds 500,000 to 800,000 distinct CDR3 sequences; roughly 14% are singletons and the top ten take under 15%. This record comes from a study of T cells in Graves' hyperthyroidism and ophthalmopathy. V shed 1 base and J 0 bases; nucleotides not matched to a gene: 6. Germline CDR1 LNHDA, CDR2 SQIVND (reference sequence). This CDR3 is 17 amino acids long.

This sequence was found in a woman between 45 and 65 years old with Graves' ophthalmopathy. Material: blood. The chain employs TRBV19 and TRBJ1-3, with TRBD1 matching 7 bases. The CDR3 region has the DNA TGTGCCAGTAGTATAGTCCGGGACAGAGCCTCTGGAAACACCATATATTTT. Its protein is CASSIVRDRASGNTIYF. Together with reference TRBV19 and TRBJ1-3, the CDR3 gives the full variable domain: DGGITQSPKYLFRKEGQNVTLSCEQNLNHDAMYWYRQDPGQGLRLIYYSQIVNDFQKGDIAEGYSVSREKKESFPLTVTSAQKNPTAFYLCASSIVRDRASGNTIYFGEGSWLTVV.